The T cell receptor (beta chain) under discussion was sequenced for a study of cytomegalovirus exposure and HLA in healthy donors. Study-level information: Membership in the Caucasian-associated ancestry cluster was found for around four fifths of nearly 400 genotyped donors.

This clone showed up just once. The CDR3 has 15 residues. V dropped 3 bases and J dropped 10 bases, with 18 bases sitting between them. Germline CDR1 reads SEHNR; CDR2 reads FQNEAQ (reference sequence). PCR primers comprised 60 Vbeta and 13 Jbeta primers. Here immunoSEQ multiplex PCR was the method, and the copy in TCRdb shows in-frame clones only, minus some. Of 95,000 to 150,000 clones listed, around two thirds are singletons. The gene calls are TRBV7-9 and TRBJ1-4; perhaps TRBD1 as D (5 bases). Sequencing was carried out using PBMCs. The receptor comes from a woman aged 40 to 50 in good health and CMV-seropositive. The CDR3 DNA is TGTGCCAGCAGCTTTCCCCGGGACTCCGTGGTAAAACTGTTTTTT. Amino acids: CASSFPRDSVVKLFF.